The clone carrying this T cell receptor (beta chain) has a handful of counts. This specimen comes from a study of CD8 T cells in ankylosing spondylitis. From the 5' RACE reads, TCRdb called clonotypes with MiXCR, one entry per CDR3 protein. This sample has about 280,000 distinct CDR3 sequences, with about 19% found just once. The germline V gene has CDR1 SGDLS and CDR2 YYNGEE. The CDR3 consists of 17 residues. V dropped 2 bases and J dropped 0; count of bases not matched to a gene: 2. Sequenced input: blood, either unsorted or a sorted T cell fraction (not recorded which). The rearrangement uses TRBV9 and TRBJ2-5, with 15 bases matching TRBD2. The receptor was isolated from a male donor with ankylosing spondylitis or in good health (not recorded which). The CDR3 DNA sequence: TGTGCCAGCAGCGTCGGACTAGCGGGGGGGAACCAAGAGACCCAGTACTTC. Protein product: CASSVGLAGGNQETQYF.